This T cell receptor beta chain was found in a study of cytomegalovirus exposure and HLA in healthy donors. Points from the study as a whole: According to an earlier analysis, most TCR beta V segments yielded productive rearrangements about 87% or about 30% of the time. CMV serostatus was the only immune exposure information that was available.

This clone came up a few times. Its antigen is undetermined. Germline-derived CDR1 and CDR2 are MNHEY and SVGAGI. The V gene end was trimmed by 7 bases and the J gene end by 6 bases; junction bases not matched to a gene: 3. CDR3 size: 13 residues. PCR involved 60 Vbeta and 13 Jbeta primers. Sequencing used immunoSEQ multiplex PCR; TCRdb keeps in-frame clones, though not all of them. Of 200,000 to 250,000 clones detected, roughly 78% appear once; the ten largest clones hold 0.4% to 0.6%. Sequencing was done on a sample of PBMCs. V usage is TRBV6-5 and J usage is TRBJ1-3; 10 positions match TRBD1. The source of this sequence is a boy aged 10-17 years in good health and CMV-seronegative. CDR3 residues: CASKGTGVNTIYF. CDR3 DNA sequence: TGTGCCAGCAAGGGGACAGGGGTAAACACCATATATTTT.